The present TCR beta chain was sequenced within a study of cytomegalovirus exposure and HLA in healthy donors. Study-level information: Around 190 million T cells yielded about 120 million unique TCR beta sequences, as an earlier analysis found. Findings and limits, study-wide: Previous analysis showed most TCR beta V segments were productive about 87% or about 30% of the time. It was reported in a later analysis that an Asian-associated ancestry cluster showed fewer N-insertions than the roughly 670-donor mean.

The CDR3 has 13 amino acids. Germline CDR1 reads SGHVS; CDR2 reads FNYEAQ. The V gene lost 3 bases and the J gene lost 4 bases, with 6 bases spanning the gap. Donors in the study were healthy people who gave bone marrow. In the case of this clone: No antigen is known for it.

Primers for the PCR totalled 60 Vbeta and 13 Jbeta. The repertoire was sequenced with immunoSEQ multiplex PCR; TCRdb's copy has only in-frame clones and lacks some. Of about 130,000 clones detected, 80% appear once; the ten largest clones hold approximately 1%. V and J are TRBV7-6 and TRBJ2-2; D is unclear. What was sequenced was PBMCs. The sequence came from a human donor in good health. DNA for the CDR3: TGTGCCAGCAGCTTTACAGTCACCGGGGAGCTGTTTTTT. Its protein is CASSFTVTGELFF.